These 9 T cell receptor beta chains were all obtained from the same sample, sequenced in a study of CD8 T cells in ankylosing spondylitis. Notes on the study in general: In ankylosing spondylitis blood, a motif of eight highly homologous TCR beta variants appeared characteristic.

These receptors have no known antigen. TCRdb used MiXCR to reprocess the 5' RACE reads, holding one entry per CDR3 protein. The sample holds some 700,000 distinct CDR3 sequences, over 15% seen once. The sequencing input was blood, either unsorted or a sorted T cell fraction (not recorded which). Every receptor here comes from a male donor with ankylosing spondylitis.

The rearrangement uses TRBV3-1 and TRBJ2-3; D call uncertain. Germline CDR1 is LGHDT and CDR2 is YNNKEL (reference sequence). This CDR3 is 13 amino acids long. The ends were cut back, 0 bases at V and 8 bases at J, with 9 bases in the middle. Written as DNA, the CDR3 is TGTGCCAGCAGCCAAGACTTGGAACCTACGCAGTATTTT. Translating gives CASSQDLEPTQYF.

The chain joins TRBV5-1 to TRBJ2-1; the D gene is possibly TRBD2 (5 bases). V shed 7 bases and J shed 0 bases, with 11 bases lying between them. Germline loops: CDR1 SGHRS, CDR2 YFSETQ. The CDR3 is 14 amino acids. CDR3: CASRVGDSYNEQFF. The CDR3, as DNA: TGCGCCAGCCGAGTCGGGGACTCCTACAATGAGCAGTTCTTC.

This clonotype has just a few counts. This chain uses TRBV6-1 with TRBJ2-1; TRBD2 matches at 9 bases. From germline, CDR1 is MNHNS and CDR2 SASEGT. CDR3 length: 14 amino acids. The V gene end was trimmed by 7 bases and the J gene end by 3 bases; junction bases not matched to a gene: 4. CDR3 sequence: CASIQLAGYNEQFF. DNA for the CDR3: TGTGCCAGCATCCAACTAGCGGGCTACAATGAGCAGTTCTTC.

The chain carries TRBV10-2 and TRBJ1-6; D is uncertain. The CDR3 sequence is 13 residues long. The germline CDR1 and CDR2 sequences are WSHSY and SAAADI. Trimming pared 7 bases from V and 6 bases from J, leaving 10 bases between. The CDR3 loop is CASTLTANSPLHF. The CDR3 DNA reads TGCGCCAGCACGCTGACCGCTAATTCACCCCTCCACTTT.

The chain links TRBV10-3 to TRBJ1-2; maybe TRBD1 (6 bases). The germline gives CDR1 ENHRY, CDR2 SYGVKD. The V gene lost 2 bases and the J gene lost 6 bases, with 16 bases spanning the gap. This CDR3 has 15 amino acids. The CDR3 is CAISEPLAGVDGYTF. Here the CDR3 DNA reads TGTGCCATCAGTGAGCCGCTAGCAGGGGTGGATGGCTACACCTTC.

The chain links TRBV29-1 to TRBJ2-1; 12 bases are shared with TRBD2. This CDR3 contains 15 residues. V trimming: 4 bases; J trimming: 6 bases; junction bases outside the gene matches: 7. Germline lookup yields CDR1 SQVTM and CDR2 ANQGSEA. The CDR3 protein is CSVAILAGGGNEQFF. The CDR3 coding sequence is TGCAGCGTTGCCATCCTAGCGGGAGGGGGCAATGAGCAGTTCTTC.

A note on this clonotype: The CDR3 does not end in the conserved phenylalanine or tryptophan, so this is likely a read error. CDR3 coding DNA: TGCAGTGCGACCCCGGGGCTTATGGCCGGGGGCACCGGGGAGCTGTTTCTT. This codes for CSATPGLMAGGTGELFL. The rearrangement links TRBV20-1 to TRBJ2-2; maybe TRBD2 (6 bases). Trimming pared 6 bases from V and 4 bases from J, leaving 24 bases between. CDR1 is DFQATT and CDR2 is SNEGSKA in the germline V gene (reference sequence). The CDR3 is 17 amino acids.

The chain couples TRBV6-1 to TRBJ1-2; D is ambiguous. This CDR3 contains 15 residues. CDR1 and CDR2 from the germline V gene are MNHNS and SASEGT. Trimming took off 1 base at V and 4 bases at J, with 13 bases between the two ends. CDR3 in amino acids: CASSEESHRGYGYTF. In DNA, the CDR3 is TGTGCCAGCAGTGAAGAGTCCCACAGAGGCTATGGCTACACCTTC.

V and J are TRBV5-1 and TRBJ2-3; no reliable D call. Trimming removed 4 bases from V and 4 bases from J, with 13 bases in between. This CDR3 has 14 residues. From germline, CDR1 is SGHRS and CDR2 YFSETQ. CDR3 loop: CASSGNRRSDTQYF. The CDR3 bases are TGCGCCAGCAGCGGTAATAGGCGGTCAGATACGCAGTATTTT. Supplemented by reference TRBV5-1 and TRBJ2-3, the full variable domain reads KAGVTQTPRYLIKTRGQQVTLSCSPISGHRSVSWYQQTPGQGLQFLFEYFSETQRNKGNFPGRFSGRQFSNSRSEMNVSTLELGDSALYLCASSGNRRSDTQYFGPGTRLTVL.